This entry lists 5 T cell receptor beta chains sequenced from one sample in a study of blood T cell repertoires in COVID-19. Repertoires were generated with immunoSEQ multiplex PCR, while TCRdb's copy carries only in-frame clones and drops some. Among 140,000 to 150,000 clones listed, approximately 89% were seen once. Sequencing was carried out using peripheral blood. These receptor sequences come from a human donor in a cohort sampled during active COVID-19.

The chain employs TRBV16 and TRBJ1-2; 8 nucleotides agree with TRBD1. CDR3 length: 15 amino acids. J gave up 4 bases and V 5 bases, and 9 bases lay outside the gene matches. Looked up from germline, CDR1 is KGHSY and CDR2 is FQNENV. The CDR3 loop is CASSYPGTGLYGYTF. The CDR3 DNA reads TGTGCCAGCAGCTACCCCGGGACAGGTCTCTATGGCTACACCTTC. The full variable domain, its missing parts supplied by reference TRBV16 and TRBJ1-2, is GEEVAQTPKHLVRGEGQKAKLYCAPIKGHSYVFWYQQVLKNEFKFLISFQNENVFDETGMPKERFSAKCLPNSPCSLEIQATKLEDSAVYFCASSYPGTGLYGYTFGSGTRLTVV.

V is TRBV6-5 and J is TRBJ1-2; 8 bases agree with TRBD1. V lost 8 bases to trimming and J lost 2 bases; unmatched junction nucleotides: 7. Germline V gene sequence: CDR1 MNHEY, CDR2 SVGAGI. CDR3 length: 14 residues. CDR3 loop: CASRRTGPNYGYTF. The CDR3 bases are TGTGCCAGCCGACGGACAGGGCCAAACTATGGCTACACCTTC.

The chain joins TRBV7-9 to TRBJ1-3, with D perhaps TRBD1 (5 bases). This CDR3 has 15 residues. Between the trimmed V and J ends, which lost 6 bases and 2 bases, there was a span of 14 bases. From germline, CDR1 is SEHNR and CDR2 FQNEAQ (reference sequence). CDR3 sequence: CASRPRTPAGNTIYF. Written as DNA, the CDR3 is TGTGCCAGCAGACCTAGGACACCGGCTGGAAACACCATATATTTT.

This rearrangement joins TRBV7-6 to TRBJ2-7; maybe TRBD1 (5 bases). V was trimmed by 2 bases and J by 5 bases, leaving 16 bases between them. The CDR3 length is 15 residues. Germline V gene lookup returns CDR1 SGHVS and CDR2 FNYEAQ. The CDR3: CASSLTWQGYNEQYF. The CDR3 DNA reads as TGTGCCAGCAGCTTAACATGGCAGGGCTATAACGAGCAGTACTTC.

This clone was seen once. The J gene is TRBJ1-5, the V gene TRBV13, with TRBD1 as a possible D gene (5 bases). Germline values: CDR1 PRHDT, CDR2 FYEKMQ (reference sequence). This CDR3 region has 18 residues. V was pared by 3 bases and J by 1 base, with 19 bases between. The CDR3 nucleotides read TGTGCCAGCAGCTTGGGACCGGCGGGGCGATACAGCAATCAGCCCCAGCATTTT. Its protein is CASSLGPAGRYSNQPQHF.